This T cell receptor (beta chain) stems from a study of early T cells in non-severe SARS-CoV-2 infection (dated by TCRdb to 2020 to 2022). The study in broad terms: Because TCR sequencing relied on bulk RNA taken from unsorted whole blood, pairing of alpha and beta chains was not possible. Overall study results and their limits: VDJdb matching was skewed toward anti-spike CD8 responses and likely underestimated virus-specific expansions by missing private and CD4 specificities.

This clonotype has ten or more counts. The clone's antigen remains unknown. No much larger clone exists at a distance of one base, and base qualities are not known. The study was a case-control design nested within a healthcare worker cohort in London, UK, with weekly nasopharyngeal swab PCR tests and blood sampling. Healthcare workers were enrolled in the week of the UK lockdown, from 23 to 31 March 2020, and were followed every week for up to about 16 weeks. Looking up the germline V gene (reference sequence) yields CDR1 LGHDT and CDR2 YNNKEL. Counted from cysteine to phenylalanine, this CDR3 has 16 amino acids. CDR3 DNA is the only sequence kept; it has 48 bases, read in frame from the first base. Relative to germline, V is 1 base shorter and J is 2 bases shorter, with 9 bases between their ends. The library was prepared using 5' RACE. This sample was sequenced with a NextSeq 500. In the TCR library protocol, unique molecular identifiers were attached to individual cDNA molecules to correct for PCR bias and sequencing error. TCR alpha and beta chains were both sequenced, and the abundances of alpha and beta sequences in each sample were closely correlated with each other. The original methods were these. Decombinator V4 was used to annotate TCR sequences for V gene, J gene and CDR3. Expanded TCRs were defined as changing significantly between any two time points under a Poisson model with p below 0.0001. TCR abundances were normalised to the total number of TCRs sequenced in each sample and reported as counts per million. MAIT TCRs were defined by TRAV1-2 paired with TRAJ12, TRAJ20 or TRAJ33, and iNKT TCRs by TRAV10 paired with TRAJ18. VDJdb, accessed 1 November 2021, was searched for CMV, EBV and SARS-CoV-2 annotated TCRs, with TCRs annotated for multiple antigens excluded. In TCRdb, the public reads were trimmed at Q25 with fastp and aligned with MiXCR, with productive beta chains retained. A single entry per CDR3 protein holds the most common genes and DNA from its merged rows. What appears here as the V and J calls and clone size reflects TCRdb's work, not the paper's. The sample data list around 62,000 distinct CDR3 sequences, and 4.9% of these were observed just once. In total, the top ten clones hold roughly 5% of the sample.

This TCR derives from an adult who was a healthcare worker with PCR-confirmed SARS-CoV-2 infection or an uninfected control (not recorded which). The V and J genes are TRBV3-1 and TRBJ2-6; no D gene call is confident. The sample comprised whole blood. The CDR3 reads as follows: CASSQGRGTGANVLTF. The nucleotide sequence reads as follows: TGTGCCAGCAGCCAAGGTCGAGGAACTGGGGCCAACGTCCTGACTTTC.